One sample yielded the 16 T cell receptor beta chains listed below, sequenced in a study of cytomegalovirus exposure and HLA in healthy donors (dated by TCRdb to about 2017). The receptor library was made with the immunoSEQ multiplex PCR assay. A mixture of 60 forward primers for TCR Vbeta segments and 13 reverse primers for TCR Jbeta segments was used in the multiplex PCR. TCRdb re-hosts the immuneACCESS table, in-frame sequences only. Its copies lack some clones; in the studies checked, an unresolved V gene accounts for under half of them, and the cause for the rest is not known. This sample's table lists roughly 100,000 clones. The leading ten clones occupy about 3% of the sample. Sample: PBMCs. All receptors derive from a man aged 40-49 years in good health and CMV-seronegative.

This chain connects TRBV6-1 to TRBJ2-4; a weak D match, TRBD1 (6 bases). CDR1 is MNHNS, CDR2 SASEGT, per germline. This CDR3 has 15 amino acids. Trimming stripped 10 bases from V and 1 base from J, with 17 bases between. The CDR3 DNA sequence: TGTGCCACCCTTCGGACAGCCAGGGCCAAAAACATTCAGTACTTC. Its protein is CATLRTARAKNIQYF.

Written as DNA, the CDR3 is TGTGCCAGCAGCCAGGACTACTACAATGAGCAGTTCTTC. Translation gives CASSQDYYNEQFF. This chain uses TRBV5-6 with TRBJ2-1; D is possibly TRBD2 (6 bases). Between the trimmed V and J ends, which lost 4 bases and 3 bases, there was a span of 8 bases. Germline V gene sequence: CDR1 SGHDT, CDR2 YYEEEE. The CDR3 is 13 residues long.

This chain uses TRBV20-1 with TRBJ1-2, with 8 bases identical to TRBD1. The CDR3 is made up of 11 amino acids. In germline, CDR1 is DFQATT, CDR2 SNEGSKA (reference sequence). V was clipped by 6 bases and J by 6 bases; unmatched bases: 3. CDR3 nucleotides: TGCAGTGCCAGGGGGCTTAATGGCTACACCTTC. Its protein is CSARGLNGYTF.

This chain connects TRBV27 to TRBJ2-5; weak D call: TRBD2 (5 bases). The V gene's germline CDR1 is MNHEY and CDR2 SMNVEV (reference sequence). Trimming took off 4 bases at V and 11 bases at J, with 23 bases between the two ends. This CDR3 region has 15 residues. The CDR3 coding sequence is TGTGCCAGCAGTTCCTCGCGGGTCCCCGATTGGGAGCAGTACTTC. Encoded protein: CASSSSRVPDWEQYF.

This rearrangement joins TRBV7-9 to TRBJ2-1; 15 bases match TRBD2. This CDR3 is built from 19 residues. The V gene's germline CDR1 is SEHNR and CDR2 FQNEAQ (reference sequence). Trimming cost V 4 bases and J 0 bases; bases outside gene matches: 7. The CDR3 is CASSSRGLAGGDSYNEQFF. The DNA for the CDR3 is TGTGCCAGCAGCTCCAGAGGACTAGCGGGGGGGGACTCCTACAATGAGCAGTTCTTC.

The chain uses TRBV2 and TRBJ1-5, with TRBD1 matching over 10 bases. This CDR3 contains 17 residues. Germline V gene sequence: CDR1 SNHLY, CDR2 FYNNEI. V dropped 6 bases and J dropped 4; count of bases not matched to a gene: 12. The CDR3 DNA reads TGTGCCAGCAGCTACCCGGGACAGGGGAAGGGAAATCAGCCCCAGCATTTT. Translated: CASSYPGQGKGNQPQHF.

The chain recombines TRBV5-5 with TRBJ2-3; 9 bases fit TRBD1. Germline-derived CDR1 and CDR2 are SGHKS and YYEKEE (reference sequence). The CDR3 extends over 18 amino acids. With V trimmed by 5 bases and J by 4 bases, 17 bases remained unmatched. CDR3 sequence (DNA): TGTGCCAGCAGGTCGAAATTCCGGGACAGGGTTTACCCAGATACGCAGTATTTT. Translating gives CASRSKFRDRVYPDTQYF.

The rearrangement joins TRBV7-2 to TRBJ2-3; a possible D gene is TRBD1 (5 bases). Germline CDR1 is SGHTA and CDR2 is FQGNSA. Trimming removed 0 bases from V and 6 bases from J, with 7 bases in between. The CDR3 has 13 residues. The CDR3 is CASSLAGVDTQYF. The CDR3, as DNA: TGTGCCAGCAGCTTAGCAGGGGTTGATACGCAGTATTTT.

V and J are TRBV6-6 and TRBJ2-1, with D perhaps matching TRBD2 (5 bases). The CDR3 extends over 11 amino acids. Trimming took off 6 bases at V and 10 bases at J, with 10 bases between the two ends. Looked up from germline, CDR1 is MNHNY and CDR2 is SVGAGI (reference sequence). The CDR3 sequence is CASSPWREQFF. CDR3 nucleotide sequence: TGTGCCAGCAGCCCCTGGAGGGAGCAGTTCTTC.

As DNA, the CDR3 is TGTGCCAGCAGCTTGAACAGGTACTCTGGAAACACCATATATTTT. It is translated as CASSLNRYSGNTIYF. The rearrangement joins TRBV5-6 to TRBJ1-3; the D gene is possibly TRBD1 (5 bases). Germline V lookup: CDR1 SGHDT, CDR2 YYEEEE. Trimming pared 1 base from V and 0 bases from J, leaving 8 bases between. The CDR3 totals 15 residues.

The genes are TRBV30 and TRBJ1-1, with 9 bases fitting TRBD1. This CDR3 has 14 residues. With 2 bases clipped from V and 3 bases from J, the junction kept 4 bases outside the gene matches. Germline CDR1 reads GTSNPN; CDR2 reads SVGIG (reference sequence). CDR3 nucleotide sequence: TGTGCCTGGAGTAAAAGGGACAGGGACACTGAAGCTTTCTTT. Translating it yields CAWSKRDRDTEAFF.

In DNA form, the CDR3 reads TGTGCCAGCAGCTCTGCGGGGGGCCTCTCCTACAATGAGCAGTTCTTC. Its translation: CASSSAGGLSYNEQFF. The V and J genes are TRBV7-9 and TRBJ2-1, with 8 bases fitting TRBD2. Germline CDR1 reads SEHNR; CDR2 reads FQNEAQ (reference sequence). CDR3 size: 16 residues. V shed 4 bases, J shed 0 bases, and the junction held 5 bases outside the gene matches.

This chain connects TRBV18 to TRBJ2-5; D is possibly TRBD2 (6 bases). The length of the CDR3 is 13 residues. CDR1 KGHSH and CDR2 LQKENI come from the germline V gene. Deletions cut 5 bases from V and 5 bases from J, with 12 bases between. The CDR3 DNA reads TGTGCCAGCTCATTAAAGGAGGGGGAGACCCAGTACTTC. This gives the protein CASSLKEGETQYF.

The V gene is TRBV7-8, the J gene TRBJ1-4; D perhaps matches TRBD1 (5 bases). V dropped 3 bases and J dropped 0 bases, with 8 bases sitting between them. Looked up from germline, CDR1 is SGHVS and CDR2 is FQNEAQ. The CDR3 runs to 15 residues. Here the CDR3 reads CASSFTGTTNEKLFF. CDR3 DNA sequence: TGTGCCAGCAGCTTTACAGGAACAACTAATGAAAAACTGTTTTTT.

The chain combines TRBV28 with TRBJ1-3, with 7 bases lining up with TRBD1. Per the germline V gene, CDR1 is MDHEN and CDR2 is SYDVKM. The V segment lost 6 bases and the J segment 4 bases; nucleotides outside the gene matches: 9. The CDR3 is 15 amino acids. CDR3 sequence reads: CASSPSDRAGNTIYF. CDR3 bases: TGTGCCAGCAGCCCATCCGACAGGGCCGGAAACACCATATATTTT.

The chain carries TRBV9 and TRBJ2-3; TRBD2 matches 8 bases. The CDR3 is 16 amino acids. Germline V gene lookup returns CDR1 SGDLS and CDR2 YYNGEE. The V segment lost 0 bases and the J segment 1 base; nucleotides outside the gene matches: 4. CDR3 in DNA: TGTGCCAGCAGCGTAGCAAGCGGGAGAGGCACAGATACGCAGTATTTT. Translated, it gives CASSVASGRGTDTQYF.